The source of this TCR beta chain is a study of blood T cell repertoires in COVID-19. For the study at large: Researchers got acute and convalescent COVID-19 samples from the United States, Italy and Spain.

Some clones are missing from TCRdb's copy, which holds only in-frame ones; the method was immunoSEQ multiplex PCR. This table has 100,000 to 150,000 clones, about four fifths appearing once. Trimming left V 6 bases short and J 1 base short, with 5 bases between. CDR1 is KGHDR, CDR2 SFDVKD, per germline. This CDR3 has 13 residues. V usage is TRBV24-1 and J usage is TRBJ2-2; no firm D call. Sequencing input: peripheral blood. This TCR derives from a man in his 70s with acute or convalescent COVID-19. The CDR3, as DNA: TGTGCCACCAGTCCCGGGAACACCGGGGAGCTGTTTTTT. This encodes CATSPGNTGELFF.